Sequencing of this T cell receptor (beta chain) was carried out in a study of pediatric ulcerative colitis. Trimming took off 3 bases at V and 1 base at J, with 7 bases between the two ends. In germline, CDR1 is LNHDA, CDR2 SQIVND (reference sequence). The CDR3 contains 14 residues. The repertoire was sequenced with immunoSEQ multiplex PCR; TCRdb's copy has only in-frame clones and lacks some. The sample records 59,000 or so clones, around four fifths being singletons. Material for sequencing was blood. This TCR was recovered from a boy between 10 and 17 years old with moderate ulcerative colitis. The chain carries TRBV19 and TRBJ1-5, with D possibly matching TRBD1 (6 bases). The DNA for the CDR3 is TGTGCCAGTAGTATCAGGGGCAGCAATCAGCCCCAGCATTTT. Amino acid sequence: CASSIRGSNQPQHF.